Shown below are 25 T cell receptor beta chains from a single sample sequenced in a study of OX40 agonist ivuxolimab in advanced cancers. TCRdb's copy holds only in-frame clones and misses some; the assay was immunoSEQ multiplex PCR. The sample consists of fewer than 70,000 clones, approximately 86% of them appearing once. The source was CD4+ or CD8+ T cells sorted from blood, collected in a trial of the OX40 agonist ivuxolimab. The receptors were sampled from an adult with an advanced solid tumor such as melanoma, head and neck, liver or kidney cancer.

The V gene is TRBV7-2, the J gene TRBJ2-3; 8 nucleotides line up with TRBD1. The germline CDR1 and CDR2 sequences are SGHTA and FQGNSA. The CDR3 length is 16 residues. V lost 4 bases and J lost 5; bases outside the gene matches: 11. CDR3 nucleotides: TGTGCCAGCAGCTCGACCCCGGCAGGGGGCGTAGATACGCAGTATTTT. Its translation: CASSSTPAGGVDTQYF. The whole variable domain, remainder taken from reference TRBV7-2 and TRBJ2-3, is GAGVSQSPSNKVTEKGKDVELRCDPISGHTALYWYRQSLGQGLEFLIYFQGNSAPDKSGLPSDRFSAERTGGSVSTLTIQRTQQEDSAVYLCASSSTPAGGVDTQYFGPGTRLTVL.

The chain combines TRBV19 with TRBJ1-1; 8 nucleotides align to TRBD1. CDR1 and CDR2 (germline): LNHDA, SQIVND (reference sequence). J was trimmed by 2 bases and V by 5 bases; bases with no gene match: 10. The CDR3 totals 16 residues. CDR3 in DNA: TGTGCCAGTAGTCCCTTTGGGGCAGGGGGCAACACTGAAGCTTTCTTT. This encodes CASSPFGAGGNTEAFF.

This chain connects TRBV19 to TRBJ2-3; the match to TRBD2 covers 8 bases. The CDR3 runs 15 residues. Germline CDR1 is LNHDA and CDR2 is SQIVND (reference sequence). The V gene end was trimmed by 1 base and the J gene end by 5 bases; junction bases not matched to a gene: 5. CDR3 nucleotide sequence: TGTGCCAGTAGTATAGGGGCGGGAGGAATAGATACGCAGTATTTT. This gives the protein CASSIGAGGIDTQYF.

The V gene is TRBV10-2, the J gene TRBJ2-1; D is ambiguous. The CDR3 length is 12 residues. V shed 2 bases and J shed 7 bases, with 6 bases lying between them. Germline assignment: CDR1 WSHSY and CDR2 SAAADI. The CDR3 coding sequence is TGCGCCAGCAGTGAGAGGGTAAATGAGCAGTTCTTC. Protein sequence: CASSERVNEQFF.

V usage is TRBV5-1 and J usage is TRBJ1-5, with D tentatively TRBD1 (5 bases). V was clipped by 0 bases and J by 2 bases, with 6 bases between them. CDR1 SGHRS and CDR2 YFSETQ come from the germline V gene. The CDR3 extends over 14 amino acids. CDR3 amino acids: CASSLEGGNQPQHF. CDR3 DNA sequence: TGCGCCAGCAGCTTGGAAGGGGGCAATCAGCCCCAGCATTTT.

J is TRBJ1-1 and V is TRBV28; TRBD1 matches 8 bases. This CDR3 spans 15 amino acids. After removal of 4 bases from V and 1 base from J, the junction contained 5 bases not matched to a gene. Germline V gene data show CDR1 as MDHEN and CDR2 as SYDVKM. The CDR3 loop reads CASSSAGTGNTEAFF. The CDR3, as DNA: TGTGCCAGCAGTTCCGCCGGGACAGGGAACACTGAAGCTTTCTTT.

CDR3 protein: CASSLYSSEAFF. DNA of the CDR3: TGTGCCAGCAGCTTATACAGCTCTGAAGCTTTCTTT. The J gene is TRBJ1-1, the V gene TRBV5-5; D is unclear. Germline V gene lookup returns CDR1 SGHKS and CDR2 YYEKEE (reference sequence). V was clipped by 2 bases and J by 6 bases, with 8 bases between them. This CDR3 contains 12 residues.

The CDR3 DNA reads TGTGCCTGGAGTTTGGGAGTCTCTGGGGCCAACGTCCTGACTTTC. Translation gives CAWSLGVSGANVLTF. This chain connects TRBV30 to TRBJ2-6; D is possibly TRBD2 (5 bases). Germline CDR1 is GTSNPN and CDR2 is SVGIG (reference sequence). CDR3 size: 15 residues. The V gene lost 2 bases and the J gene lost 0 bases, with 8 bases spanning the gap.

The V call is TRBV5-6, the J call TRBJ1-2, with D perhaps TRBD1 (5 bases). V dropped 4 bases and J dropped 8 bases, with 21 bases sitting between them. CDR1 and CDR2 (germline): SGHDT, YYEEEE. This CDR3 is 15 amino acids long. The CDR3 DNA sequence: TGTGCCAGCAGCCGGCGCCTAACAGGCCCGGAGGGCTACACCTTC. Residues: CASSRRLTGPEGYTF.

CDR3 sequence: CASRRPGQGGEQYF. In DNA, the CDR3 is TGTGCCAGCCGCAGACCGGGACAGGGGGGCGAGCAGTACTTC. The J gene is TRBJ2-5, the V gene TRBV6-1; 11 nucleotides line up with TRBD1. The J call may not be correct, given that the DNA end is closer to TRBJ2-7. The CDR3 runs to 14 residues. Germline-derived CDR1 and CDR2 are MNHNS and SASEGT.

This rearrangement joins TRBV5-1 to TRBJ2-1, with 8 bases identical to TRBD2. The J segment lost 5 bases and the V segment lost 0 bases, leaving 4 bases of the junction unmatched. CDR3 size: 15 residues. Germline assignment: CDR1 SGHRS and CDR2 YFSETQ. The DNA of the CDR3 is TGCGCCAGCAGCTTGGAACGGGAGGGCCACAATGAGCAGTTCTTC. Its translation is CASSLEREGHNEQFF. The entire variable domain, with the rest obtained from reference TRBV5-1 and TRBJ2-1, is as follows: KAGVTQTPRYLIKTRGQQVTLSCSPISGHRSVSWYQQTPGQGLQFLFEYFSETQRNKGNFPGRFSGRQFSNSRSEMNVSTLELGDSALYLCASSLEREGHNEQFFGPGTRLTVL.

V gene TRBV7-3 combines with J gene TRBJ2-7; D remains unclear. Germline V lookup: CDR1 SGHTA, CDR2 FQGTGA. The V gene lost 0 bases and the J gene lost 4 bases, with 7 bases spanning the gap. This CDR3 comprises 13 residues. This chain's CDR3 is CASSLTMGYEQYF. The CDR3 coding sequence is TGTGCCAGCAGCTTAACAATGGGATACGAGCAGTACTTC.

The chain couples TRBV4-1 to TRBJ2-3; TRBD1 agrees at 8 bases. Looked up from germline, CDR1 is MGHRA and CDR2 is YSYEKL. This CDR3 comprises 15 residues. V was pared by 4 bases and J by 3 bases, with 6 bases of the junction left unmatched. The CDR3 DNA reads TGCGCCAGCAGCCCCGGACAGGGAAGGACAGATACGCAGTATTTT. This encodes CASSPGQGRTDTQYF.

This chain links TRBV9 with TRBJ2-1; no definite D call. The germline V gene encodes CDR1 SGDLS and CDR2 YYNGEE. The V end was cut by 3 bases, the J end by 7 bases, with 8 bases between. This CDR3 spans 12 amino acids. The CDR3 region has the DNA TGTGCCAGCAGCGGGATTAGGAATGAGCAGTTCTTC. This sequence encodes CASSGIRNEQFF.

This chain links TRBV29-1 with TRBJ1-3; TRBD1 agrees at 8 bases. This CDR3 has 13 residues. The V gene end was trimmed by 7 bases and the J gene end by 3 bases; junction bases not matched to a gene: 5. In germline, CDR1 is SQVTM, CDR2 ANQGSEA. The CDR3 region has the DNA TGCAGCGCCCAGGGGGCCGGTGGAAACACCATATATTTT. As protein: CSAQGAGGNTIYF. Combining the CDR3 with reference TRBV29-1 and TRBJ1-3 gives the whole variable domain SAVISQKPSRDICQRGTSLTIQCQVDSQVTMMFWYRQQPGQSLTLIATANQGSEATYESGFVIDKFPISRPNLTFSTLTVSNMSPEDSSIYLCSAQGAGGNTIYFGEGSWLTVV.

The chain recombines TRBV5-1 with TRBJ1-3, with TRBD1 as a possible D gene (6 bases). The CDR3 loop spans 14 amino acids. Germline V lookup: CDR1 SGHRS, CDR2 YFSETQ. Trimming took 5 bases from V and 3 from J, leaving 12 bases between them. The CDR3 sequence is CASRHTGLGNTIYF. The CDR3 nucleotides are TGCGCCAGCAGACACACAGGGCTTGGAAACACCATATATTTT.

The chain combines TRBV19 with TRBJ1-5, with D unclear. The CDR3 has 13 residues. From germline, CDR1 is LNHDA and CDR2 SQIVND (reference sequence). V was cut by 8 bases and J by 9 bases, with 17 bases left in between. The CDR3 protein is CASRTSDFWPQHF. The DNA for the CDR3 is TGTGCCAGTCGGACCTCAGACTTTTGGCCCCAGCATTTT.

The rearrangement joins TRBV28 to TRBJ2-7; TRBD1 or TRBD2 may be the D gene (5 bases each). CDR3 length equals 15 residues. The V end lost 3 bases, the J end lost 0 bases, and 12 bases lay between the germline ends. CDR1 is MDHEN and CDR2 is SYDVKM in the germline V gene. The CDR3 loop reads CASSFVGGGSYEQYF. The DNA of the CDR3 is TGTGCCAGCAGTTTTGTTGGGGGTGGCTCCTACGAGCAGTACTTC. Complete variable domain (other parts from reference TRBV28 and TRBJ2-7): DVKVTQSSRYLVKRTGEKVFLECVQDMDHENMFWYRQDPGLGLRLIYFSYDVKMKEKGDIPEGYSVSREKKERFSLILESASTNQTSMYLCASSFVGGGSYEQYFGPGTRLTVT.

V usage is TRBV7-8 and J usage is TRBJ2-1, with TRBD2 identical over 8 bases. With 4 bases clipped from V and 3 bases from J, the junction kept 8 bases outside the gene matches. CDR1 SGHVS and CDR2 FQNEAQ come from the germline V gene. The CDR3 sequence is 16 residues long. CDR3 DNA: TGTGCCAGCAGCTCATGGAAGCGGGAGATCTACAATGAGCAGTTCTTC. This gives the protein CASSSWKREIYNEQFF.

This chain links TRBV15 with TRBJ2-7, with TRBD2 matching over 7 bases. The CDR3 is made up of 15 amino acids. V trimming: 5 bases; J trimming: 12 bases; junction bases outside the gene matches: 19. Looked up from germline, CDR1 is LNHNV and CDR2 is YYDKDF (reference sequence). In nucleotides, the CDR3 is TGTGCCACCAGCGTACTAGAGGAAGGGCGAGCGGGAAGGTACTTC. Translating it yields CATSVLEEGRAGRYF.

The chain combines TRBV6-4 with TRBJ2-1; weak D call: TRBD1 (6 bases). CDR1 is MRHNA and CDR2 is SNTAGT in the germline V gene. CDR3 size: 16 residues. Trimming took off 6 bases at V and 0 bases at J, with 15 bases between the two ends. The CDR3 nucleotides read TGTGCCAGCAGCGCCCAGGGGTTGAGCTCCTACAATGAGCAGTTCTTC. Residues: CASSAQGLSSYNEQFF.

The genes are TRBV5-1 and TRBJ2-7; D call uncertain. The ends were cut back, 7 bases at V and 0 bases at J, with 5 bases in the middle. The germline V gene encodes CDR1 SGHRS and CDR2 YFSETQ. The CDR3 totals 11 residues. CDR3 sequence (DNA): TGCGCCAGCTCCTCCTCCTACGAGCAGTACTTC. Its protein is CASSSSYEQYF.

This clone showed up just once. This chain connects TRBV18 to TRBJ1-4; D may be TRBD1 (5 bases). The germline V and J ends were trimmed by 3 bases and 7 bases, with 12 bases remaining between them. The germline V gene has CDR1 KGHSH and CDR2 LQKENI. The CDR3 totals 14 residues. The CDR3 loop is CASSPSGGGEKLFF. The CDR3 nucleotides are TGTGCCAGCTCACCGTCGGGGGGAGGTGAAAAACTGTTTTTT.

This chain uses TRBV5-6 with TRBJ1-2; D is perhaps TRBD1 (5 bases). The CDR3 spans 17 residues. In germline, CDR1 is SGHDT, CDR2 YYEEEE. The V end lost 0 bases, the J end lost 0 bases, and 15 bases lay between the germline ends. The CDR3 DNA reads as TGTGCCAGCAGCTTGGCCGGGCTCTACAGGACTAACTATGGCTACACCTTC. Translated, it gives CASSLAGLYRTNYGYTF.

The V and J genes are TRBV6-5 and TRBJ1-5; D ambiguous. Germline loops: CDR1 MNHEY, CDR2 SVGAGI. This CDR3 region has 13 residues. V shed 4 bases and J shed 1 base, with 5 bases lying between them. The CDR3 loop reads CASSWSSNQPQHF. CDR3 nucleotide sequence: TGTGCCAGCAGTTGGAGCAGCAATCAGCCCCAGCATTTT.